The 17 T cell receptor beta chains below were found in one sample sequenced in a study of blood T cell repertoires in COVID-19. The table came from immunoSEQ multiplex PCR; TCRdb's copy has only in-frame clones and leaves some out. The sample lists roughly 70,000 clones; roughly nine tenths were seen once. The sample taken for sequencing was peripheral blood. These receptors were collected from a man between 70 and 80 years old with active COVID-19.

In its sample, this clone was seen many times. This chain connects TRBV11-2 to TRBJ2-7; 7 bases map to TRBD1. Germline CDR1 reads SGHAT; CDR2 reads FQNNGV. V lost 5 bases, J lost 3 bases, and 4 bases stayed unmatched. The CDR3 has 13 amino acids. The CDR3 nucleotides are TGTGCCAGCAGCCAAGACAGGGACTACGAGCAGTACTTC. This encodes CASSQDRDYEQYF.

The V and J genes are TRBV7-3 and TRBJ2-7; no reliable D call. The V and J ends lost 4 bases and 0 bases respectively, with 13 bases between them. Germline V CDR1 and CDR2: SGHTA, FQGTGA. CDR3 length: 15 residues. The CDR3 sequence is CASSSTRARSYEQYF. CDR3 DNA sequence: TGTGCCAGCAGCTCAACACGCGCTCGCTCCTACGAGCAGTACTTC.

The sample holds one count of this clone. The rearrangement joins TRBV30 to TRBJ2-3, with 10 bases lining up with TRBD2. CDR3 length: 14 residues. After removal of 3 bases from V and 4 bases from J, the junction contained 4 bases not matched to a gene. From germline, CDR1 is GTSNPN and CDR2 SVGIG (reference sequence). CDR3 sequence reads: CAWSKLAGPDTQYF. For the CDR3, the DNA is TGTGCCTGGAGCAAACTAGCGGGGCCAGATACGCAGTATTTT.

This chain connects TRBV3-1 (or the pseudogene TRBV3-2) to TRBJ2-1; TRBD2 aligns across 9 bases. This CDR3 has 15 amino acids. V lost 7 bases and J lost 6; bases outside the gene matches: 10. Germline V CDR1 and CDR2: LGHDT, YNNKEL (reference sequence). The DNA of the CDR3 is TGTGCCAGCACCCACCCAGGACTAGCGTGCAATGAGCAGTTCTTC. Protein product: CASTHPGLACNEQFF.

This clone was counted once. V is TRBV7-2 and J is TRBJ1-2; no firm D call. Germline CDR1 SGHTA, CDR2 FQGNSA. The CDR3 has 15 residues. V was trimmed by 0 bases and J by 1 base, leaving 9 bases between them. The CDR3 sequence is CASSLAVRGNYGYTF. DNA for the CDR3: TGTGCCAGCAGCTTAGCGGTTCGGGGTAACTATGGCTACACCTTC.

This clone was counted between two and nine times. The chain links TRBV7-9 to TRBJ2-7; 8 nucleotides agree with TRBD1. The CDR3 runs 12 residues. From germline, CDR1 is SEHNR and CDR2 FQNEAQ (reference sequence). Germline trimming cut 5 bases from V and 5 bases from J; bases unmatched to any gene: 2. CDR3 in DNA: TGTGCCAGCAGCGACAGGGGCCACGAGCAGTACTTC. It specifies CASSDRGHEQYF.

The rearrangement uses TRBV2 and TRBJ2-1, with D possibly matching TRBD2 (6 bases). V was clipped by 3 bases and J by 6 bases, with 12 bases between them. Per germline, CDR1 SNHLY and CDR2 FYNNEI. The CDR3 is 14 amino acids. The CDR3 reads CASSDNLASNEQFF. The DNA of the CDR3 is TGTGCCAGCAGTGATAACCTAGCGAGCAATGAGCAGTTCTTC. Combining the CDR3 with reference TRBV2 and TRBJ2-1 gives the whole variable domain EPEVTQTPSHQVTQMGQEVILRCVPISNHLYFYWYRQILGQKVEFLVSFYNNEISEKSEIFDDQFSVERPDGSNFTLKIRSTKLEDSAMYFCASSDNLASNEQFFGPGTRLTVL.

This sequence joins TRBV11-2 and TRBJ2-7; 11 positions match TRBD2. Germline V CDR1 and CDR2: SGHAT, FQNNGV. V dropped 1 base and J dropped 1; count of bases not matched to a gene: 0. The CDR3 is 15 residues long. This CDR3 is CASSLGLAGSYEQYF. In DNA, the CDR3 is TGTGCCAGCAGCTTAGGACTAGCGGGATCCTACGAGCAGTACTTC.

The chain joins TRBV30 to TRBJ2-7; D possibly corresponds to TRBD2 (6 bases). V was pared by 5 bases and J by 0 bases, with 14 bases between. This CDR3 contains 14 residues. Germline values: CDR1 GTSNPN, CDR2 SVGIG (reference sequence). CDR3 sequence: CAWARRRGSYEQYF. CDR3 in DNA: TGTGCCTGGGCCCGTAGGAGGGGCTCCTACGAGCAGTACTTC. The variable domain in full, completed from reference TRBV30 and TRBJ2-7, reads SQTIHQWPATLVQPVGSPLSLECTVEGTSNPNLYWYRQAAGRGLQLLFYSVGIGQISSEVPQNLSASRPQDRQFILSSKKLLLSDSGFYLCAWARRRGSYEQYFGPGTRLTVT.

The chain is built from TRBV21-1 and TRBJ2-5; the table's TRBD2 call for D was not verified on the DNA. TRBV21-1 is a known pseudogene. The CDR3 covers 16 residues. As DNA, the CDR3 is TGTGCCAGCAGCAAATGCGGGGTTCGGGTAGTGGGGACCCAGTACTTC. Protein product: CASSKCGVRVVGTQYF.

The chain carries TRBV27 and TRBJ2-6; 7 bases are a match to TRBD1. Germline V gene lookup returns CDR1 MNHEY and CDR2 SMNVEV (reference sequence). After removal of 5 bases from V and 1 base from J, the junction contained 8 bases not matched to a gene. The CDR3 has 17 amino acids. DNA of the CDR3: TGTGCCAGCAGTCCACAACAGGGGTGGTCTGGGGCCAACGTCCTGACTTTC. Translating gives CASSPQQGWSGANVLTF.

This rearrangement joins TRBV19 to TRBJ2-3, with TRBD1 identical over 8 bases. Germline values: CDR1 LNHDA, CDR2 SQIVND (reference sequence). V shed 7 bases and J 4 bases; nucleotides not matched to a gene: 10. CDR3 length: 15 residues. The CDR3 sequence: CASTVSQGAPDTQYF. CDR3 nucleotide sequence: TGTGCCAGTACTGTTTCCCAGGGGGCCCCAGATACGCAGTATTTT.

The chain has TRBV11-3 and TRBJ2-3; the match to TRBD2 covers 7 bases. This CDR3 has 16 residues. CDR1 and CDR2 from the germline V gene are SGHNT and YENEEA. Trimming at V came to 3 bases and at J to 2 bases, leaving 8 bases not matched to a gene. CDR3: CASSLGGTQDTDTQYF. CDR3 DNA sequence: TGTGCCAGCAGCTTGGGGGGGACCCAAGACACAGATACGCAGTATTTT.

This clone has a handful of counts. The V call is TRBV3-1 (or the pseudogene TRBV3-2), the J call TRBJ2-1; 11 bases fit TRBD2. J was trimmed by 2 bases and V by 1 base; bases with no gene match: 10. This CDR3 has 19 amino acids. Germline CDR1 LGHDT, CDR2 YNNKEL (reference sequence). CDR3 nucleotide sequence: TGTGCCAGCAGCCAAGGGGGACTAGCGGCAGCCCCCCCCTACAATGAGCAGTTCTTC. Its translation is CASSQGGLAAAPPYNEQFF.

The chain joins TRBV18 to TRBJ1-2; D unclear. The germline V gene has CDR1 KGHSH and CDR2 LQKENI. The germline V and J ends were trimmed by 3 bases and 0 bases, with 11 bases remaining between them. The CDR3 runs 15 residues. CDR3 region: CASSPESAANYGYTF. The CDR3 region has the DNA TGTGCCAGCTCACCGGAGTCCGCTGCTAACTATGGCTACACCTTC.

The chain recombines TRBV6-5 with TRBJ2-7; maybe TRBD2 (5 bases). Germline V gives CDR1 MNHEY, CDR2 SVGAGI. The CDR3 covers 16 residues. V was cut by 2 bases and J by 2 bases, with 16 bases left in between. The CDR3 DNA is TGTGCCAGCAGTTACCCTCCGCGGGCCAGACCCTACGAGCAGTACTTC. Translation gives CASSYPPRARPYEQYF.

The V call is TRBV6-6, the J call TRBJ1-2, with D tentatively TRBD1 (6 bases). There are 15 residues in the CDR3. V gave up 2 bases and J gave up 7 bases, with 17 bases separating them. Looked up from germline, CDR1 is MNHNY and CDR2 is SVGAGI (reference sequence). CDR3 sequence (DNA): TGTGCCAGCAGTTACGTGGGGCCAGGGGCGGCTGGCTACACCTTC. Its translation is CASSYVGPGAAGYTF.